A single sample is the source of the 23 T cell receptor beta chains below, sequenced in a study of metastatic and nonmetastatic thyroid tumors. Patients had received no treatment of any kind before thyroid surgery. Via MiXCR, TCRdb re-called the PCR reads. The sample yields around 34,000 clones, about 31% seen once. Sequencing was performed on blood. The receptors originated from a female donor with papillary thyroid cancer or a benign thyroid nodule (not recorded which). Some clones in this sample may be carry-over from other donors' samples.

This clone was seen only once. The chain uses TRBV4-2 and TRBJ2-1; 15 bases fit TRBD2. Germline trimming cut 8 bases from V and 7 bases from J; bases unmatched to any gene: 9. The CDR3 has 16 amino acids. The germline gives CDR1 LGHNA, CDR2 YNFKEQ. CDR3 in amino acids: CASESTGTSGRNEQFF. CDR3 DNA sequence: TGTGCCAGCGAGAGCACCGGGACTAGCGGGAGGAATGAGCAGTTCTTC.

The V gene is TRBV12-3 or TRBV12-4, the J gene TRBJ2-7; D is uncertain. Trimming removed 1 base at V and 0 bases at J, with 4 bases between. CDR3 length: 13 amino acids. CDR3 protein: CASSLGYSYEQYF. As DNA, the CDR3 is TGTGCCAGCAGTTTAGGATACTCCTACGAGCAGTACTTC.

V usage is TRBV12-3 or TRBV12-4 and J usage is TRBJ2-7; the D gene is possibly TRBD2 (6 bases). The CDR3 length is 14 residues. V lost 3 bases and J 6 bases, leaving 15 bases between the germline ends. CDR3 DNA sequence: TGTGCCAGCAGTTTCGGAGGGCCGGGGAGCGAGCAGTACTTC. Translation gives CASSFGGPGSEQYF.

As for this clone: It is likely a read error, because the conserved phenylalanine at the end of the CDR3 is missing. The rearrangement uses TRBV6-1 and TRBJ1-2, with a tentative D call TRBD1 (6 bases). V was cut by 3 bases and J by 8 bases, with 16 bases left in between. The CDR3 extends over 14 amino acids. The germline CDR1 and CDR2 sequences are MNHNS and SASEGT. As DNA, the CDR3 is TGTGCCAGCAGTGACGGGACTGGGGGGCGGGGCTACACCTTA. This translates into CASSDGTGGRGYTL.

J is TRBJ1-6 and V is TRBV20-1; D gene unclear. The CDR3 extends over 15 amino acids. Germline CDR1 reads DFQATT; CDR2 reads SNEGSKA (reference sequence). The V and J ends lost 5 bases and 8 bases respectively, with 19 bases between them. CDR3 in DNA: TGCAGTGCTCCCGGCTTCTCGGGGAGTGATTCACCCCTCCACTTT. The encoded protein is CSAPGFSGSDSPLHF.

This chain uses TRBV6-5 with TRBJ1-2, with D possibly being TRBD1 (6 bases). Germline assignment: CDR1 MNHEY and CDR2 SVGAGI. Trimming removed 6 bases from V and 0 bases from J, with 23 bases in between. The CDR3 consists of 18 residues. CDR3 sequence (DNA): TGTGCCAGCAGATTTACAGGGTGCTGGATCTCAACTAACTATGGCTACACCTTC. Protein: CASRFTGCWISTNYGYTF.

A note on this clone: The CDR3 end shows no conserved phenylalanine or tryptophan, and so a read error is likely. The V gene is TRBV10-3, the J gene TRBJ2-1; D unclear. The CDR3 sequence is 15 residues long. The germline CDR1 and CDR2 sequences are ENHRY and SYGVKD. Here the CDR3 DNA reads TGTGCCATCAGTGAGGACCAACTAACCTACCATGAGCAGTTCTTG. Its protein is CAISEDQLTYHEQFL.

The rearrangement joins TRBV11-1 to TRBJ1-1; 7 nucleotides match TRBD1. V lost 4 bases, J lost 5 bases, and 10 bases stayed unmatched. This CDR3 is 15 amino acids long. CDR1 SGHAT and CDR2 FQDESV come from the germline V gene (reference sequence). The CDR3 here is CASSWDSGAWTEAFF. CDR3 nucleotide sequence: TGTGCCAGCAGCTGGGACAGCGGCGCGTGGACTGAAGCTTTCTTT.

This clone was seen many times. The CDR3 sequence is CASSFRGLNTEAFF. In nucleotides, the CDR3 is TGTGCCAGCAGTTTCAGGGGGCTGAACACTGAAGCTTTCTTT. The genes are TRBV12-3 or TRBV12-4 and TRBJ1-1, with TRBD1 matching over 8 bases. With 3 bases clipped from V and 0 bases from J, the junction kept 0 bases outside the gene matches. CDR3 length: 14 residues.

The chain's CDR3 is CASSLRGYEQYF. For the CDR3, the DNA is TGCGCCAGCAGCTTAAGAGGGTACGAGCAGTACTTC. The V gene is TRBV5-1, the J gene TRBJ2-7; D might be TRBD2 (5 bases). Germline values: CDR1 SGHRS, CDR2 YFSETQ. The CDR3 spans 12 residues. V gave up 2 bases and J gave up 4 bases, with 7 bases separating them.

At least ten counts were recorded for this clone. The chain links TRBV7-8 to TRBJ2-1; no clear D. CDR1 and CDR2 (germline): SGHVS, FQNEAQ. The CDR3 is 14 amino acids. V was cut by 1 base and J by 6 bases, with 10 bases left in between. In DNA form, the CDR3 reads TGTGCCAGCAGCTTAGTCCCTTGGGGCAATGAGCAGTTCTTC. Protein sequence: CASSLVPWGNEQFF.

This clone was picked up many times. The chain has TRBV5-5 and TRBJ2-4; no clear D gene. V dropped 0 bases and J dropped 0 bases, with 10 bases sitting between them. CDR3 length: 16 residues. From germline, CDR1 is SGHKS and CDR2 YYEKEE (reference sequence). The CDR3 DNA is TGTGCCAGCAGCTTGGCCCCGTCAGTAGCCAAAAACATTCAGTACTTC. This gives the protein CASSLAPSVAKNIQYF. The full variable domain, completed using reference TRBV5-5 and TRBJ2-4, is DAGVTQSPTHLIKTRGQQVTLRCSPISGHKSVSWYQQVLGQGPQFIFQYYEKEERGRGNFPDRFSARQFPNYSSELNVNALLLGDSALYLCASSLAPSVAKNIQYFGAGTRLSVL.

There are many counts of this clone. The chain combines TRBV5-6 with TRBJ2-1; TRBD2 matches at 10 bases. CDR1 SGHDT and CDR2 YYEEEE come from the germline V gene. Unmatched junction bases numbered 6, after V lost 2 bases and J lost 4 bases. The CDR3 consists of 16 residues. In DNA form, the CDR3 reads TGTGCCAGCAGCTTTCCTAGCGGGGGACCTTACAATGAGCAGTTCTTC. Amino acids: CASSFPSGGPYNEQFF.

The rearrangement uses TRBV9 and TRBJ1-6; possibly TRBD1 for D (6 bases). Trimming took off 3 bases at V and 8 bases at J, with 18 bases between the two ends. CDR3 size: 16 residues. Per the germline V gene, CDR1 is SGDLS and CDR2 is YYNGEE. The CDR3 DNA follows: TGTGCCAGCAGCGGCCCTTACAGGGTAGGGGATTCACCCCTCCACTTT. Residues: CASSGPYRVGDSPLHF. Looking up the rest from reference TRBV9 and TRBJ1-6 gives the full variable domain: DSGVTQTPKHLITATGQRVTLRCSPRSGDLSVYWYQQSLDQGLQFLIQYYNGEERAKGNILERFSAQQFPDLHSELNLSSLELGDSALYFCASSGPYRVGDSPLHFGNGTRLTVT.

Of note for this clone: The junction departs from germline at one end; a sequencing error may be responsible. CDR3 protein: CASSFTGMGENQPHRF. As DNA, the CDR3 is TGCGCCAGCAGCTTTACCGGAATGGGGGAAAATCAGCCCCATCGTTTT. The chain couples TRBV5-1 to TRBJ1-5; D is possibly TRBD1 (5 bases). Looked up from germline, CDR1 is SGHRS and CDR2 is YFSETQ. The CDR3 is 16 amino acids. Supplemented by reference TRBV5-1 and TRBJ1-5, the full variable domain reads KAGVTQTPRYLIKTRGQQVTLSCSPISGHRSVSWYQQTPGQGLQFLFEYFSETQRNKGNFPGRFSGRQFSNSRSEMNVSTLELGDSALYLCASSFTGMGENQPHRFGDGTRLSIL.

The gene calls are TRBV6-1 and TRBJ2-2; a possible D gene is TRBD2 (6 bases). Germline V lookup: CDR1 MNHNS, CDR2 SASEGT. This CDR3 has 15 residues. V lost 5 bases and J 5 bases, leaving 15 bases between the germline ends. The CDR3, as DNA: TGTGCCAGCAGTCAGACTAGTGTAAGGACCGGGGAGCTGTTTTTT. Translating gives CASSQTSVRTGELFF.

This clone was seen a few times. V usage is TRBV20-1 and J usage is TRBJ2-5, with 7 bases fitting TRBD2. This CDR3 has 15 residues. CDR1 DFQATT and CDR2 SNEGSKA come from the germline V gene (reference sequence). Unmatched junction bases numbered 10, after V lost 6 bases and J lost 0 bases. The CDR3 spells CSATSRGEDQETQYF. CDR3 in DNA: TGCAGTGCCACTAGCCGGGGGGAAGACCAAGAGACCCAGTACTTC.

This clone was counted many times. This chain joins TRBV27 and TRBJ1-5; D gene unclear. The CDR3 loop spans 13 amino acids. Germline V lookup: CDR1 MNHEY, CDR2 SMNVEV (reference sequence). The V gene lost 6 bases and the J gene lost 7 bases, with 13 bases spanning the gap. CDR3 DNA: TGTGCCAGCAGCCTTTTCGTAGACCAGCCCCAGCATTTT. Translating it yields CASSLFVDQPQHF.

This clone was seen at least ten times. The chain joins TRBV5-1 to TRBJ2-5, with D uncertain. CDR1 and CDR2 from the germline V gene are SGHRS and YFSETQ. CDR3 length: 13 residues. Trimming pared 0 bases from V and 3 bases from J, leaving 6 bases between. The CDR3 DNA is TGCGCCAGCAGCTTGGTGGGTGAAGAGACCCAGTACTTC. Its protein is CASSLVGEETQYF. Complete variable domain (other parts from reference TRBV5-1 and TRBJ2-5): KAGVTQTPRYLIKTRGQQVTLSCSPISGHRSVSWYQQTPGQGLQFLFEYFSETQRNKGNFPGRFSGRQFSNSRSEMNVSTLELGDSALYLCASSLVGEETQYFGPGTRLLVL.

This clone was found many times. The gene calls are TRBV6-1 and TRBJ1-4; perhaps TRBD1 as D (6 bases). Germline V gene sequence: CDR1 MNHNS, CDR2 SASEGT. Trimming removed 3 bases at V and 8 bases at J, with 16 bases between. This CDR3 has 15 residues. CDR3 sequence: CASSDLRGIGEKLFF. CDR3 bases: TGTGCCAGCAGTGACCTCAGGGGAATCGGAGAAAAACTGTTTTTT.

This clone was recorded many times. The J gene is TRBJ2-1, the V gene TRBV13; the match to TRBD2 covers 7 bases. CDR3 length equals 15 residues. J lost 6 bases, V lost 5 bases, and 10 bases had no gene match. Germline-derived CDR1 and CDR2 are PRHDT and FYEKMQ (reference sequence). This chain's CDR3 is CASSPLPGTTNEQFF. CDR3 in DNA: TGTGCCAGCAGCCCACTACCCGGGACTACCAATGAGCAGTTCTTC.

This clone was found many times. The chain couples TRBV6-4 to TRBJ2-7; TRBD1 aligns across 11 bases. The trim removed 2 bases at V and 5 bases at J, leaving 17 bases unmatched. The CDR3 contains 19 residues. Germline CDR1 and CDR2: MRHNA and SNTAGT. The CDR3 is CASSDPRDRGYNGRDEQYF. DNA for the CDR3: TGTGCCAGCAGTGACCCCCGGGACAGGGGGTATAATGGGCGGGACGAGCAGTACTTC.

The sample holds one count of this clone. Because the CDR3 is missing its conserved closing phenylalanine or tryptophan, this is likely a read error. This chain joins TRBV12-3 or TRBV12-4 and TRBJ2-3; D not certain. This CDR3 has 15 amino acids. V lost 5 bases to trimming and J lost 2 bases, with 14 bases between them. CDR3 coding DNA: TGTGCCAGCAGTGAACTCCATGGGTCCACAGATACGCAGTATATT. Amino acids: CASSELHGSTDTQYI.